The 2 T cell receptor beta chains below all came from one sample that was sequenced in a study of shared clonotypes between healthy human individuals. Clones were read by immunoSEQ multiplex PCR, and TCRdb kept only the in-frame ones, dropping some. The sample lists about 480,000 clones, more than 65% occurring once. Sequencing was done on a sample of PBMCs. The receptors were gathered from a woman in her 40s in good health. Some clones in this sample may be carry-over from other donors' samples.

The V call is TRBV28, the J call TRBJ2-2; TRBD1 might be the D (5 bases). Germline loops: CDR1 MDHEN, CDR2 SYDVKM. The CDR3 covers 15 residues. V lost 5 bases and J 2 bases, leaving 12 bases between the germline ends. CDR3 in amino acids: CASSIQGYNTGELFF. CDR3 coding DNA: TGTGCCAGCAGTATCCAGGGATATAACACCGGGGAGCTGTTTTTT.

The chain recombines TRBV27 with TRBJ2-7; maybe TRBD1 (6 bases). The CDR3 is 13 residues long. Germline V CDR1 and CDR2: MNHEY, SMNVEV (reference sequence). V was shortened by 5 bases and J by 7 bases, with 15 bases between the two germline ends. CDR3 amino acids: CASSTARGSEQYF. CDR3 DNA: TGTGCCAGCAGTACTGCAAGGGGGAGTGAGCAGTACTTC.